This T cell receptor beta chain originates from a study of cytomegalovirus exposure and HLA in healthy donors. The study ran its PCR with 60 Vbeta and 13 Jbeta primers. Repertoires were generated with immunoSEQ multiplex PCR, while TCRdb's copy carries only in-frame clones and drops some. The table has 90,000 to 120,000 clones, roughly three quarters seen once; the top ten hold 3.5% to 4%. Trimming stripped 0 bases from V and 4 bases from J, with 10 bases between. The germline V gene encodes CDR1 SGHTA and CDR2 FQGTGA. There are 15 residues in the CDR3. Study-level results: A later analysis found TCR association rates differed by HLA locus, highest for DRB1 and lowest for HLA-C.

Regarding this clone: Its antigen is not identified.

This receptor was taken from a woman in her 50s in good health and CMV-seropositive. The sample taken for sequencing was PBMCs. The chain is built from TRBV7-3 and TRBJ1-5, with unresolved D. Here the CDR3 DNA reads TGTGCCAGCAGCTTAACGGGCGGGGTAAATCAGCCCCAGCATTTT. This gives the protein CASSLTGGVNQPQHF.